This TCR beta chain was sequenced during a study of T cells after yellow fever vaccination. The CDR3 spans 13 residues. V lost 2 bases and J 8 bases, leaving 9 bases between the germline ends. CDR1 is MNHEY, CDR2 SVGAGI, per germline. 5'RACE template switching produced TCR cDNA carrying a universal primer site and UMIs. TCRdb fed the 5' RACE reads into MiXCR, producing one record per CDR3 protein. The table includes a few hundred thousand distinct CDR3 sequences, 4.1% detected once. The sequence derives from a man aged 18 to 35 who received the YFV17D yellow fever vaccine. The specimen was PBMCs, collected 5 days after the yellow fever booster vaccination. The rearrangement links TRBV6-5 to TRBJ2-2; D uncertain. The CDR3 loop is CASSYLSAGELFF. In DNA, the CDR3 is TGTGCCAGCAGTTACCTCTCCGCAGGGGAGCTGTTTTTT.